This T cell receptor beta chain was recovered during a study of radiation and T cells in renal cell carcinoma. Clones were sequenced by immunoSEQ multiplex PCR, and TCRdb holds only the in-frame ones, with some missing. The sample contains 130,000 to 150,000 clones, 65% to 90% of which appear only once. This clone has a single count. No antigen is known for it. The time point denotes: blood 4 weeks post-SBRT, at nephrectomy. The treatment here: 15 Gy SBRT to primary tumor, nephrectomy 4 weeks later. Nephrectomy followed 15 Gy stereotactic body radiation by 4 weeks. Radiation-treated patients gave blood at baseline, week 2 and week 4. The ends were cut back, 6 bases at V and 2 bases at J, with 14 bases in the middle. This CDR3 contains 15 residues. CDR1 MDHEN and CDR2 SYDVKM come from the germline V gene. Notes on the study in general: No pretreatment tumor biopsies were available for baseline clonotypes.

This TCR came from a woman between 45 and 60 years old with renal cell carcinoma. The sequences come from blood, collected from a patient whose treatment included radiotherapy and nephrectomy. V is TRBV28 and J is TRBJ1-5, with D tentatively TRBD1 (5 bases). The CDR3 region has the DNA TGTGCCAGCAGCCCCGGGACGCGGGGCAATCAGCCCCAGCATTTT. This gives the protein CASSPGTRGNQPQHF.